What follows are 29 T cell receptor beta chains derived from one specimen sequenced in a study of blood T cell repertoires in COVID-19. This table comes from immunoSEQ multiplex PCR, and its TCRdb copy is limited to in-frame clones, with some not included. The sample yields fewer than 70,000 clones, more than 65% seen once. Input material: peripheral blood. Source of these receptors: a woman aged 55-70 years with acute or convalescent COVID-19.

The rearrangement uses TRBV29-1 and TRBJ2-7; tentatively, D is TRBD1 (5 bases). The V end lost 5 bases, the J end lost 7 bases, and 15 bases lay between the germline ends. From germline, CDR1 is SQVTM and CDR2 ANQGSEA. The CDR3 is 12 residues long. The CDR3: CSVSIQGFEQYF. The CDR3 region has the DNA TGCAGCGTTTCTATTCAGGGTTTTGAGCAGTACTTC.

The chain employs TRBV7-9 and TRBJ2-7; TRBD1 agrees at 7 bases. CDR3 length equals 14 residues. V lost 0 bases to trimming and J lost 6 bases; unmatched junction nucleotides: 5. The germline gives CDR1 SEHNR, CDR2 FQNEAQ (reference sequence). DNA of the CDR3: TGTGCCAGCAGCTTAGCATCGGCAGGGGGCGAGCAGTACTTC. Its translation is CASSLASAGGEQYF.

The V and J genes are TRBV10-3 and TRBJ2-7, with 8 bases aligning to TRBD1. CDR3 size: 15 residues. Germline V gives CDR1 ENHRY, CDR2 SYGVKD. J lost 2 bases, V lost 3 bases, and 6 bases had no gene match. CDR3 amino acids: CAISEVGQGPYEQYF. Here the CDR3 DNA reads TGTGCCATCAGTGAAGTCGGACAGGGTCCCTACGAGCAGTACTTC.

The chain is built from TRBV7-3 and TRBJ1-6, with a possible D match to TRBD1 (6 bases). The CDR3 contains 14 residues. Trimming shortened V by 4 bases and J by 10 bases, and 14 bases separated the two germline ends. Germline CDR1 SGHTA, CDR2 FQGTGA. In DNA, the CDR3 is TGTGCCAGCAGCTCCTACAGGGAAGGCTCACCCCTCCACTTT. This encodes CASSSYREGSPLHF.

This clone occurred once. J is TRBJ1-3 and V is TRBV12-5, with a tentative D call TRBD1 (5 bases). Germline V CDR1 and CDR2: LGHNT, FRNRAP. The ends were cut back, 2 bases at V and 0 bases at J, with 20 bases in the middle. This CDR3 comprises 19 residues. CDR3 in DNA: TGTGCTAGTGGTTTGACATTCCGACAGAATCCTAGCTCTGGAAACACCATATATTTT. Protein product: CASGLTFRQNPSSGNTIYF.

This clone has just a few counts. The chain has TRBV11-3 and TRBJ2-3; 7 bases are a match to TRBD2. V trimming: 5 bases; J trimming: 5 bases; junction bases outside the gene matches: 4. The CDR3 covers 13 residues. Germline assignment: CDR1 SGHNT and CDR2 YENEEA. For the CDR3, the DNA is TGTGCCAGCAGCGCCCCTAGCGGAGATACGCAGTATTTT. Its translation: CASSAPSGDTQYF.

This chain links TRBV19 with TRBJ1-5; 8 positions match TRBD1. This CDR3 contains 16 residues. CDR1 LNHDA and CDR2 SQIVND come from the germline V gene (reference sequence). The trim removed 4 bases at V and 0 bases at J, leaving 5 bases unmatched. CDR3 amino acids: CASSTRTGNSNQPQHF. In nucleotides, the CDR3 is TGTGCCAGTAGTACTAGGACAGGGAATAGCAATCAGCCCCAGCATTTT. The whole variable domain, filled in from reference TRBV19 and TRBJ1-5, reads DGGITQSPKYLFRKEGQNVTLSCEQNLNHDAMYWYRQDPGQGLRLIYYSQIVNDFQKGDIAEGYSVSREKKESFPLTVTSAQKNPTAFYLCASSTRTGNSNQPQHFGDGTRLSIL.

This chain connects TRBV7-3 to TRBJ1-1; tentatively, D is TRBD1 (5 bases). The CDR3 has 13 residues. Trimming removed 3 bases at V and 5 bases at J, with 10 bases between. The germline V gene has CDR1 SGHTA and CDR2 FQGTGA. In nucleotides, the CDR3 is TGTGCCAGCAGCTTCCCGGGGACTACTGAAGCTTTCTTT. Its translation: CASSFPGTTEAFF.

The chain couples TRBV19 to TRBJ1-6, with D possibly TRBD1 on 6 matching bases. V gave up 6 bases and J gave up 7 bases, with 13 bases separating them. There are 14 residues in the CDR3. The germline V gene has CDR1 LNHDA and CDR2 SQIVND (reference sequence). The CDR3 region has the DNA TGTGCCAGTAGAGACACAGGGCCCAATTCACCCCTCCACTTT. Amino acids: CASRDTGPNSPLHF.

This sequence joins TRBV25-1 and TRBJ1-2, with D maybe TRBD1 (6 bases). The CDR3 loop spans 12 amino acids. Per the germline V gene, CDR1 is MGHDK and CDR2 is SYGVNS. Trimming took 7 bases from V and 3 from J, leaving 9 bases between them. The CDR3, as DNA: TGTGCCAGCAACAGGGATGACTATGGCTACACCTTC. Protein sequence: CASNRDDYGYTF.

The chain links TRBV19 to TRBJ1-1; D perhaps matches TRBD1 (5 bases). This CDR3 is built from 15 residues. V lost 5 bases, J lost 1 base, and 14 bases lay in between. Germline V gene sequence: CDR1 LNHDA, CDR2 SQIVND (reference sequence). The CDR3 nucleotides read TGTGCCAGTAGTCCGCCGGGACTCCGGAACACTGAAGCTTTCTTT. Translation: CASSPPGLRNTEAFF.

V usage is TRBV27 and J usage is TRBJ1-2; tentatively, D is TRBD1 (5 bases). Germline CDR1 reads MNHEY; CDR2 reads SMNVEV (reference sequence). The germline V and J ends were trimmed by 2 bases and 4 bases, with 20 bases remaining between them. The length of the CDR3 is 17 residues. The DNA of the CDR3 is TGTGCCAGCAGTTTAGCCTCTGTCAGGGATAATAGCTATGGCTACACCTTC. Its translation: CASSLASVRDNSYGYTF.

The chain recombines TRBV19 with TRBJ2-2; the match to TRBD1 covers 10 bases. V shed 11 bases and J 4 bases; nucleotides not matched to a gene: 7. CDR3 length: 14 residues. CDR1 LNHDA and CDR2 SQIVND come from the germline V gene (reference sequence). For the CDR3, the DNA is TGTGCCTGTCGTCGGGACAGGGGCACCGGGGAGCTGTTTTTT. It codes for CACRRDRGTGELFF.

The V gene is TRBV12-5, the J gene TRBJ2-1; 8 bases match TRBD1. J gave up 2 bases and V 5 bases, and 5 bases lay outside the gene matches. Germline loops: CDR1 LGHNT, CDR2 FRNRAP. The CDR3 has 15 amino acids. The CDR3 reads CASGPGQGTYNEQFF. CDR3 DNA sequence: TGTGCTAGTGGTCCCGGACAGGGAACCTACAATGAGCAGTTCTTC.

This clone was seen only once. V is TRBV24-1 and J is TRBJ1-2; 10 bases agree with TRBD1. This CDR3 region has 13 residues. CDR1 and CDR2 (germline): KGHDR, SFDVKD. The V segment lost 4 bases and the J segment 10 bases; nucleotides outside the gene matches: 5. CDR3 sequence: CATSEGTGEDYTF. In DNA form, the CDR3 reads TGTGCCACCAGTGAAGGGACAGGGGAGGACTACACCTTC.

The V call is TRBV19, the J call TRBJ1-3; maybe TRBD1 (6 bases). CDR1 and CDR2 (germline): LNHDA, SQIVND (reference sequence). V lost 10 bases and J lost 0, with 10 bases in between. The CDR3 extends over 13 amino acids. CDR3: CATGQSSGNTIYF. The DNA for the CDR3 is TGTGCCACCGGACAGTCCTCTGGAAACACCATATATTTT.

The chain uses TRBV12-3 or TRBV12-4 and TRBJ1-1; a possible D gene is TRBD1 (5 bases). V was shortened by 5 bases and J by 3 bases, with 10 bases between the two germline ends. The CDR3 sequence is 13 residues long. The CDR3 protein is CASSTGTYTEAFF. The CDR3 DNA reads TGTGCCAGCAGTACTGGGACTTACACTGAAGCTTTCTTT.

This clone was observed a handful of times. V gene TRBV14 combines with J gene TRBJ1-2; perhaps TRBD1 as D (6 bases). This CDR3 has 13 amino acids. Trimming pared 3 bases from V and 7 bases from J, leaving 12 bases between. Germline CDR1 SGHDN, CDR2 FVKESK. The CDR3 loop is CASSQVGAGGYTF. Written as DNA, the CDR3 is TGTGCCAGCAGCCAGGTGGGGGCAGGTGGCTACACCTTC. Drawing the rest from reference TRBV14 and TRBJ1-2, the complete variable domain is EAGVTQFPSHSVIEKGQTVTLRCDPISGHDNLYWYRRVMGKEIKFLLHFVKESKQDESGMPNNRFLAERTGGTYSTLKVQPAELEDSGVYFCASSQVGAGGYTFGSGTRLTVV.

The V call is TRBV12-2, the J call TRBJ1-3; the table's D call of TRBD1 was not tested on the DNA. TRBV12-2 corresponds to a pseudogene. This CDR3 region has 15 residues. CDR3 sequence (DNA): TGTGCAAGTCGCTCCAGACAGGGCTCTGGAAACACCATATATTTT. Protein sequence: CASRSRQGSGNTIYF.

The chain combines TRBV10-1 with TRBJ2-7; TRBD1 agrees at 9 bases. In germline, CDR1 is WNHNN, CDR2 SYGVQD (reference sequence). The CDR3 covers 14 residues. With 2 bases clipped from V and 7 bases from J, the junction kept 6 bases outside the gene matches. The CDR3 sequence is CASSEPGQGREQYF. The CDR3, as DNA: TGCGCCAGCAGTGAGCCGGGACAGGGAAGAGAGCAGTACTTC.

This clone showed up just a few times. This CDR3 is CASSLDRDNQPQHF. The CDR3 DNA reads TGTGCCAGCAGCCTGGACAGGGATAATCAGCCCCAGCATTTT. This chain joins TRBV7-9 and TRBJ1-5; 8 positions agree with TRBD1. Germline V gene sequence: CDR1 SEHNR, CDR2 FQNEAQ (reference sequence). The CDR3 totals 14 residues. V lost 5 bases to trimming and J lost 4 bases; unmatched junction nucleotides: 4. Complete variable domain (other parts from reference TRBV7-9 and TRBJ1-5): DTGVSQNPRHKITKRGQNVTFRCDPISEHNRLYWYRQTLGQGPEFLTYFQNEAQLEKSRLLSDRFSAERPKGSFSTLEIQRTEQGDSAMYLCASSLDRDNQPQHFGDGTRLSIL.

This clone was seen just once. The J gene is TRBJ2-2, the V gene TRBV2; 8 bases fit TRBD1. V lost 2 bases to trimming and J lost 7 bases; unmatched junction nucleotides: 3. Germline loops: CDR1 SNHLY, CDR2 FYNNEI. The CDR3 contains 14 residues. The CDR3 loop is CASSEQGAGGELFF. In nucleotides, the CDR3 is TGTGCCAGCAGTGAACAGGGGGCCGGCGGGGAGCTGTTTTTT. The full variable domain, with the rest looked up from reference TRBV2 and TRBJ2-2, is EPEVTQTPSHQVTQMGQEVILRCVPISNHLYFYWYRQILGQKVEFLVSFYNNEISEKSEIFDDQFSVERPDGSNFTLKIRSTKLEDSAMYFCASSEQGAGGELFFGEGSRLTVL.

This chain links TRBV6-2 or TRBV6-3 with TRBJ1-3; D gene uncertain. Trimming took 4 bases from V and 0 from J, leaving 10 bases between them. Germline CDR1 reads MNHEY; CDR2 reads SVGEGT. The CDR3 runs 15 residues. The CDR3 coding sequence is TGTGCCAGCAGTTCCCGACAAATCTCTGGAAACACCATATATTTT. This encodes CASSSRQISGNTIYF.

This chain uses TRBV7-6 with TRBJ2-7; D perhaps matches TRBD2 (5 bases). V was pared by 3 bases and J by 5 bases, with 14 bases between. The V gene's germline CDR1 is SGHVS and CDR2 FNYEAQ. The CDR3 extends over 14 amino acids. The CDR3 is CASSLGLGINEQYF. CDR3 DNA sequence: TGTGCCAGCAGCTTGGGCCTCGGGATCAACGAGCAGTACTTC.

The chain recombines TRBV6-5 with TRBJ2-7, with a possible D match to TRBD2 (5 bases). The V gene lost 7 bases and the J gene lost 9 bases, with 13 bases spanning the gap. The CDR3 totals 11 residues. The V gene's germline CDR1 is MNHEY and CDR2 SVGAGI. CDR3 DNA: TGTGCCAGCATGGGCAGTGGGAGGCAGTACTTC. It is translated as CASMGSGRQYF.

The V and J genes are TRBV13 and TRBJ1-1, with a weak D call TRBD1 (6 bases). Deletions cut 5 bases from V and 8 bases from J, with 18 bases between. CDR1 and CDR2 (germline): PRHDT, FYEKMQ (reference sequence). This CDR3 contains 14 residues. CDR3 amino acids: CASSGKTGTVEAFF. CDR3 nucleotide sequence: TGTGCCAGCAGCGGGAAGACAGGAACAGTAGAAGCTTTCTTT.

Only one count was recorded for this clone. The chain uses TRBV9 and TRBJ1-2; 7 bases line up with TRBD1. V trimming: 4 bases; J trimming: 1 base; junction bases outside the gene matches: 13. There are 17 residues in the CDR3. Germline V gene sequence: CDR1 SGDLS, CDR2 YYNGEE. This CDR3 is CASSFVVGGSGNYGYTF. DNA of the CDR3: TGTGCCAGCAGCTTTGTAGTAGGGGGCTCTGGTAACTATGGCTACACCTTC.

This sequence joins TRBV5-6 and TRBJ1-4, with a tentative D call TRBD1 (6 bases). Trimming took 6 bases from V and 8 from J, leaving 14 bases between them. CDR3 length equals 13 residues. The germline V gene has CDR1 SGHDT and CDR2 YYEEEE. CDR3 sequence: CASTRGGDEKLFF. The CDR3 bases are TGTGCCAGCACCCGGGGGGGCGACGAAAAACTGTTTTTT.

This rearrangement joins TRBV30 to TRBJ2-2; 8 bases are a match to TRBD2. Looked up from germline, CDR1 is GTSNPN and CDR2 is SVGIG (reference sequence). The CDR3 runs 16 residues. The ends lost 4 bases at V and 5 bases at J; junction bases unmatched: 12. CDR3 region: CAWIAGRPGTTGELFF. Written as DNA, the CDR3 is TGTGCCTGGATAGCGGGGCGCCCGGGGACGACCGGGGAGCTGTTTTTT.